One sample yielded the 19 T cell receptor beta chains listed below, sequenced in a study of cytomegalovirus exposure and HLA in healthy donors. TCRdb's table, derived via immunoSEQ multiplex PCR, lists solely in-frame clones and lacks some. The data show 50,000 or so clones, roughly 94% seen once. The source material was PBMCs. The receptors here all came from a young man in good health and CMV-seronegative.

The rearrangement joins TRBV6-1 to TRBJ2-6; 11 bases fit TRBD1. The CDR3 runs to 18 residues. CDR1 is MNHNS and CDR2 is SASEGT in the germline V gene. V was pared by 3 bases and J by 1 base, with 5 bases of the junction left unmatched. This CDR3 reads CASSEPGQGGSGANVLTF. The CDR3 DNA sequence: TGTGCCAGCAGTGAGCCGGGACAGGGGGGTTCTGGGGCCAACGTCCTGACTTTC.

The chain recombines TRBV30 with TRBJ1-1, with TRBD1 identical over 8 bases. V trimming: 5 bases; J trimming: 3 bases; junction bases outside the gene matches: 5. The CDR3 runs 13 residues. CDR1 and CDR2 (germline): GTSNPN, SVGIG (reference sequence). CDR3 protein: CAWDRGWDTEAFF. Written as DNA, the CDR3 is TGTGCCTGGGACAGGGGCTGGGACACTGAAGCTTTCTTT. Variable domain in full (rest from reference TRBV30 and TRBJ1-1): SQTIHQWPATLVQPVGSPLSLECTVEGTSNPNLYWYRQAAGRGLQLLFYSVGIGQISSEVPQNLSASRPQDRQFILSSKKLLLSDSGFYLCAWDRGWDTEAFFGQGTRLTVV.

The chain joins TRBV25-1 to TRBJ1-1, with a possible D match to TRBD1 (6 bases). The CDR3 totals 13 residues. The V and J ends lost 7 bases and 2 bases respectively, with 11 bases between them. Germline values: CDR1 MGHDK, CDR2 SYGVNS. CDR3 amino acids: CASTRGANTEAFF. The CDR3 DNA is TGTGCCAGCACTCGGGGGGCCAACACTGAAGCTTTCTTT.

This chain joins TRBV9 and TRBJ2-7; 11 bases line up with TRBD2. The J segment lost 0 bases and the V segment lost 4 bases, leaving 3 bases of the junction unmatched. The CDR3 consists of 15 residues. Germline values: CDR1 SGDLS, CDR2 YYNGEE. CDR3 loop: CASSPTSGSSYEQYF. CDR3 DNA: TGTGCCAGCAGCCCCACTAGCGGGAGCTCCTACGAGCAGTACTTC.

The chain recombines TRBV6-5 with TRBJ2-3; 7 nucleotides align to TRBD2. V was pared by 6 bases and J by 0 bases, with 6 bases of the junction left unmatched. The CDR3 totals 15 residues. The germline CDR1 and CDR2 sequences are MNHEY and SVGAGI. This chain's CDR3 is CASSASGASTDTQYF. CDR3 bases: TGTGCCAGCAGCGCTAGCGGAGCTAGCACAGATACGCAGTATTTT.

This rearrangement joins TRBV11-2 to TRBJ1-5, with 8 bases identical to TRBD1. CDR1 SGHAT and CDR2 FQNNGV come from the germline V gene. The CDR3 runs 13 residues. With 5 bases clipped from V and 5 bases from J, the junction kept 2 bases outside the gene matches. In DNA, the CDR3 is TGTGCCAGCAGCCTGACAGGGGATCAGCCCCAGCATTTT. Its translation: CASSLTGDQPQHF.

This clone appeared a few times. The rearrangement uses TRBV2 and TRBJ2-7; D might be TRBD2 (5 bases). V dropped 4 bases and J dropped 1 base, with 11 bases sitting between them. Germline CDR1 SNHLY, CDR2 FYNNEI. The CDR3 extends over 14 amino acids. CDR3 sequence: CASSASGPSYEQYF. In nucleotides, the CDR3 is TGTGCCAGCAGTGCCAGCGGACCTTCCTACGAGCAGTACTTC.

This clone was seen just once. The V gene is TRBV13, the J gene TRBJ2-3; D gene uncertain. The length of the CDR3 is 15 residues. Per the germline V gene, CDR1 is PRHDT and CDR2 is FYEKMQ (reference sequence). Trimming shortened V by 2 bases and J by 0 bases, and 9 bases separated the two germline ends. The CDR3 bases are TGTGCCAGCAGCTTATTAGCCAGCAGCACAGATACGCAGTATTTT. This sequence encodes CASSLLASSTDTQYF.

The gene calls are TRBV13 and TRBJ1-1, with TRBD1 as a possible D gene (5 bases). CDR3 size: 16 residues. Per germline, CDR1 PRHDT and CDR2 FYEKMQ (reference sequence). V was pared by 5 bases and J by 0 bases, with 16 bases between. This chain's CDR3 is CASSPMTEDVNTEAFF. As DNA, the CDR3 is TGTGCCAGCAGCCCCATGACAGAGGACGTGAACACTGAAGCTTTCTTT. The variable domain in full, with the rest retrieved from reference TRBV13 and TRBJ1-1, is AAGVIQSPRHLIKEKRETATLKCYPIPRHDTVYWYQQGPGQDPQFLISFYEKMQSDKGSIPDRFSAQQFSDYHSELNMSSLELGDSALYFCASSPMTEDVNTEAFFGQGTRLTVV.

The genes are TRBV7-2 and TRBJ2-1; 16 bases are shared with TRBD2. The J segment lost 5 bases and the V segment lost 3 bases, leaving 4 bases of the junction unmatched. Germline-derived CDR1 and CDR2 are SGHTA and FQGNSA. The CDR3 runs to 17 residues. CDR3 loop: CASSLGLAGGPNNEQFF. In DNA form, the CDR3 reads TGTGCCAGCAGCTTGGGACTAGCGGGAGGGCCGAACAATGAGCAGTTCTTC.

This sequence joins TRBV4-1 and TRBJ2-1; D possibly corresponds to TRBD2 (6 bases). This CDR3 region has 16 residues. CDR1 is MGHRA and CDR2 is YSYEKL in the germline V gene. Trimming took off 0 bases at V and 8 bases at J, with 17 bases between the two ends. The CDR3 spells CASSQDRRDRGDEQFF. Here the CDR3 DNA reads TGCGCCAGCAGCCAAGATCGGAGGGATCGCGGCGATGAGCAGTTCTTC.

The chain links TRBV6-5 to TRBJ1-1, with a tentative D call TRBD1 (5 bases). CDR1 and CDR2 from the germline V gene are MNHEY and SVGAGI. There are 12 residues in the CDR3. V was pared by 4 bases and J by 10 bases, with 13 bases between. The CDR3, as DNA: TGTGCCAGCAGTTCCGGACACTACCCAGCTTTCTTT. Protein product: CASSSGHYPAFF.

The CDR3 nucleotides are TGTGCCAGCAGCTTAGCCCTCCAGGGTTCTGGCTACACCTTC. It specifies CASSLALQGSGYTF. This chain connects TRBV7-2 to TRBJ1-2, with D possibly matching TRBD1 (5 bases). This CDR3 contains 14 residues. Germline V gives CDR1 SGHTA, CDR2 FQGNSA. The V and J ends lost 0 bases and 7 bases respectively, with 12 bases between them.

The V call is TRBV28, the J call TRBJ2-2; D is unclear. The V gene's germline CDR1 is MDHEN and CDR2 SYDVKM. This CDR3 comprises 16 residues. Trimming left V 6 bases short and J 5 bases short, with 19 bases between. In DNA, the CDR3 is TGTGCCAGCAGCCTCCCCCTAGGCTGGCGAACCGGGGAGCTGTTTTTT. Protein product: CASSLPLGWRTGELFF.

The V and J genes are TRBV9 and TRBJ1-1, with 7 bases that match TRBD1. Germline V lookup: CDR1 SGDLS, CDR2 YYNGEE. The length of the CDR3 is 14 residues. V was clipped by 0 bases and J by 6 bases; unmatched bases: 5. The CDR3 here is CASSVVGQGAEAFF. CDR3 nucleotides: TGTGCCAGCAGCGTAGTGGGGCAGGGGGCTGAAGCTTTCTTT.

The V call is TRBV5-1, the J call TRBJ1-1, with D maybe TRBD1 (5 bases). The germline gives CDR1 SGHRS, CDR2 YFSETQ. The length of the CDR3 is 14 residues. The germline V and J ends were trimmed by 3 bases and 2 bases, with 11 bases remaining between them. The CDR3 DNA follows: TGCGCCAGCAGCTCGACAGATTTTAACACTGAAGCTTTCTTT. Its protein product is CASSSTDFNTEAFF.

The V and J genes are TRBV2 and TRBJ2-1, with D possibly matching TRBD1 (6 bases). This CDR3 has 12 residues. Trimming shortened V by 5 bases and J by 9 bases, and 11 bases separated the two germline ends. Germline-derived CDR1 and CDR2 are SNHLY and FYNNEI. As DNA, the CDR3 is TGTGCCAGCAGTTTAGAACAGGGTGAGCAGTTCTTC. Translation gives CASSLEQGEQFF.

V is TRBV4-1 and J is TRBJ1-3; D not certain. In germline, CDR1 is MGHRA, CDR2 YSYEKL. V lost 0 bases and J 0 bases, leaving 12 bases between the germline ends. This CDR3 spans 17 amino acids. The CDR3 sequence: CASSQERGRSSGNTIYF. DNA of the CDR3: TGCGCCAGCAGCCAAGAGCGAGGGCGAAGCTCTGGAAACACCATATATTTT.

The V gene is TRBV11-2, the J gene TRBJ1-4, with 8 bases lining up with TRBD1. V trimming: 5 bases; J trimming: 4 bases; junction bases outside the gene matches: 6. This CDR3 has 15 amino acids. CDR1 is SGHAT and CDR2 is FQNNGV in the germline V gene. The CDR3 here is CASSTGQDNNEKLFF. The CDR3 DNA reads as TGTGCCAGCAGCACGGGACAGGACAATAATGAAAAACTGTTTTTT.